This is a list of T cell receptor beta chains from one sample in a study of blood T cell repertoires in COVID-19. Sequencing was performed with immunoSEQ multiplex PCR; in TCRdb, only in-frame clones are kept and a portion is missing. Of a few hundred thousand clones listed, 70% to 90% were seen once; the top ten hold approximately 6.6%. The sample consisted of peripheral blood. These receptors were collected from a woman under 40 who had recovered from COVID-19. CDR3s leave out the opening cysteine and the closing phenylalanine or tryptophan. Each record gives: V gene, CDR3 protein.

v_call: TRBV7-9
cdr3_aa: ASSLMGGEKLF

v_call: TRBV28
cdr3_aa: ASSLGQGKRY

v_call: TRBV10-3
cdr3_aa: AISRQGAYEQY

v_call: TRBV3-1/TRBV3-2
cdr3_aa: ASSQDWGVAESPLH

v_call: TRBV28
cdr3_aa: ASRRQDGQPQH

v_call: TRBV6-6
cdr3_aa: ASSYSRGGSYEQY

v_call: TRBV6-1
cdr3_aa: ASSELDRVNVSPLH

v_call: TRBV7-8
cdr3_aa: ASSLGGDGYT

v_call: TRBV10-3
cdr3_aa: AISEGVPGANVLT

v_call: TRBV28
cdr3_aa: ASSQGRTEETQY

v_call: TRBV11-2
cdr3_aa: ASSLRDRGYEQY

v_call: TRBV9
cdr3_aa: ASSKQRGQNTEAF

v_call: TRBV2
cdr3_aa: ASSFGRGNQPQH

v_call: TRBV4-2
cdr3_aa: ASSQEGLGITNEKLF

v_call: TRBV28
cdr3_aa: ASSRQGTSGYNEQF

v_call: TRBV6-1
cdr3_aa: ASKQGADEQY

v_call: TRBV10-3
cdr3_aa: AISATDTLTYEQY

v_call: TRBV20-1
cdr3_aa: SASDKGLAGTGELF

v_call: TRBV4-2
cdr3_aa: ASSQVDRGPEKLF

v_call: TRBV5-1
cdr3_aa: ASSSGLSGVENTEAF

v_call: TRBV6-5
cdr3_aa: ASSPRAGRDQPQH

v_call: TRBV27
cdr3_aa: ASSLSGKTTKTYEQY

v_call: TRBV12-3/TRBV12-4
cdr3_aa: ASSLPGGEKLF

v_call: TRBV4-3
cdr3_aa: ASSHRGREGYT

v_call: TRBV4-3
cdr3_aa: ASSQEGLGGNEKLF

v_call: TRBV5-6
cdr3_aa: ASLNRGRAGELF

v_call: TRBV7-2
cdr3_aa: ASSSGTGYYEQY

v_call: TRBV6-5
cdr3_aa: ASSSGTGTEAF

v_call: TRBV5-1
cdr3_aa: ASSLAQASVSGNTIY

v_call: TRBV19
cdr3_aa: ASSILSTGATNEKLF

v_call: TRBV21-1
cdr3_aa: ASRIIGAGPEAF

v_call: TRBV9
cdr3_aa: ASSVGGTGGPYNEQF

v_call: TRBV6-2/TRBV6-3
cdr3_aa: ASSYGLRDEQF

v_call: TRBV9
cdr3_aa: ASSAGVGRVNTGELF

v_call: TRBV7-2
cdr3_aa: ASSLGLTTETQY

v_call: TRBV5-4
cdr3_aa: ASSLAGGSETQY

v_call: TRBV19
cdr3_aa: ASSEGQGSTGELF

v_call: TRBV15
cdr3_aa: ATQGRGSYNEQF

v_call: TRBV5-1
cdr3_aa: ASSLWSSGANVLT

v_call: TRBV2
cdr3_aa: ARKQGMGSPLH

v_call: TRBV27
cdr3_aa: ASSSWRGRGPYEQY

v_call: TRBV6-2/TRBV6-3
cdr3_aa: ASSYEQGARKGYT

v_call: TRBV24-1
cdr3_aa: ATRAGTSGAADTQY

v_call: TRBV30
cdr3_aa: AWFLGGGRVRIGTEAF

v_call: TRBV15
cdr3_aa: ATSRGPGYFQETQY

v_call: TRBV6-2/TRBV6-3
cdr3_aa: ASSGHTEAF

v_call: TRBV5-1
cdr3_aa: ASSTGTATNYGYT

v_call: TRBV3-1/TRBV3-2
cdr3_aa: ASSQERAKGTEAF

v_call: TRBV5-1
cdr3_aa: ASSQTSGGALRTDTQY